This is a list of T cell receptor beta chains from one sample in a study of cytomegalovirus exposure and HLA in healthy donors. Repertoires were generated with immunoSEQ multiplex PCR, while TCRdb's copy carries only in-frame clones and drops some. The sample shows about 170,000 clones, roughly 80% of them seen only once. Sequencing was performed on PBMCs. These receptors were taken from a girl under 18 in good health and CMV-seropositive. Each CDR3 is given with its conserved first and last residue. The order of the fields is D gene, J gene, clone size, V gene, CDR3 protein, CDR3 DNA. A D gene is named only where the DNA matches it firmly. The size entry is marked missing in some rows and otherwise reads once, few, many or a size class.

d_gene: TRBD2; j_gene: TRBJ2-5; abundance: -; v_gene: TRBV5-1; CDR3aa: CASSLGLAGGQETQYF; CDR3nt: TGCGCCAGCAGCTTGGGACTAGCGGGGGGGCAAGAGACCCAGTACTTC
d_gene: -; j_gene: TRBJ2-5; abundance: -; v_gene: TRBV7-3; CDR3aa: CASSSLPTRRETQYF; CDR3nt: TGTGCCAGCAGCTCCCTCCCTACCCGGCGGGAGACCCAGTACTTC
d_gene: TRBD1; j_gene: TRBJ1-5; abundance: -; v_gene: TRBV10-3; CDR3aa: CAISSRDRGSNQPQHF; CDR3nt: TGTGCCATCAGCTCCCGGGACAGGGGAAGCAATCAGCCCCAGCATTTT
d_gene: TRBD2; j_gene: TRBJ2-3; abundance: -; v_gene: TRBV5-4; CDR3aa: CASSSRLAGEDTQYF; CDR3nt: TGTGCCAGCAGCAGCAGACTAGCGGGAGAAGATACGCAGTATTTT
d_gene: TRBD1; j_gene: TRBJ2-5; abundance: -; v_gene: TRBV6-1; CDR3aa: CASSTTGNQETQYF; CDR3nt: TGTGCCAGCAGTACGACAGGGAACCAAGAGACCCAGTACTTC
d_gene: -; j_gene: TRBJ2-7; abundance: -; v_gene: TRBV7-6; CDR3aa: CASSLSAAEVPYEQYF; CDR3nt: TGTGCCAGCAGTCTTTCCGCAGCGGAGGTACCCTACGAGCAGTACTTC
d_gene: -; j_gene: TRBJ1-1; abundance: -; v_gene: TRBV6-5; CDR3aa: CASSFTMNTEAFF; CDR3nt: TGTGCCAGCAGTTTCACAATGAACACTGAAGCTTTCTTT
d_gene: -; j_gene: TRBJ1-2; abundance: -; v_gene: TRBV2; CDR3aa: CASSEGAVVGGYTF; CDR3nt: TGTGCCAGCAGTGAGGGTGCGGTCGTAGGAGGCTACACCTTC
d_gene: -; j_gene: TRBJ2-1; abundance: -; v_gene: TRBV28; CDR3aa: CASSLSFGDLYNEQFF; CDR3nt: TGTGCCAGCAGTTTAAGTTTCGGAGACCTTTACAATGAGCAGTTCTTC
d_gene: TRBD1; j_gene: TRBJ2-3; abundance: -; v_gene: TRBV4-2; CDR3aa: CASSRYNPRAGGEDTQYF; CDR3nt: TGTGCCAGCAGCCGATACAACCCCCGGGCAGGGGGTGAAGATACGCAGTATTTT
d_gene: -; j_gene: TRBJ1-3; abundance: -; v_gene: TRBV7-2; CDR3aa: CASSPLVPGNTIYF; CDR3nt: TGTGCCAGCAGCCCCCTAGTGCCTGGAAACACCATATATTTT
d_gene: TRBD1; j_gene: TRBJ2-2; abundance: -; v_gene: TRBV7-9; CDR3aa: CASSLVGQGNTGELFF; CDR3nt: TGTGCCAGCAGCTTAGTGGGACAGGGGAACACCGGGGAGCTGTTTTTT
d_gene: -; j_gene: TRBJ1-5; abundance: -; v_gene: TRBV30; CDR3aa: CAWSLTGGKSNQSQHF; CDR3nt: TGTGCCTGGAGTCTCACTGGCGGGAAGAGCAATCAGTCCCAGCATTTT
d_gene: -; j_gene: TRBJ2-1; abundance: -; v_gene: TRBV4-1; CDR3aa: CASSRLMGEPYNEQFF; CDR3nt: TGCGCCAGCAGCCGCCTAATGGGAGAGCCCTACAATGAGCAGTTCTTC
d_gene: -; j_gene: TRBJ2-3; abundance: -; v_gene: TRBV11-2; CDR3aa: CASSLEPRLSTDTQYF; CDR3nt: TGTGCCAGCAGCTTAGAACCTCGCCTAAGCACAGATACGCAGTATTTT
d_gene: TRBD1; j_gene: TRBJ1-3; abundance: -; v_gene: TRBV30; CDR3aa: CAWSVGDRGLRNTIYF; CDR3nt: TGTGCCTGGAGTGTGGGTGACAGGGGACTACGAAACACCATATATTTT
d_gene: TRBD2; j_gene: TRBJ2-7; abundance: -; v_gene: TRBV23-1; CDR3aa: CASSPGTSGRAWSNLKYF; CDR3nt: TGCGCCAGCAGTCCTGGGACTAGCGGGAGGGCCTGGAGTAACTTGAAGTACTTC
d_gene: TRBD1; j_gene: TRBJ1-1; abundance: once; v_gene: TRBV7-3; CDR3aa: CASSKTGSDTEAFF; CDR3nt: TGTGCCAGCAGCAAGACAGGGTCGGACACTGAAGCTTTCTTT
d_gene: -; j_gene: TRBJ1-2; abundance: -; v_gene: TRBV7-9; CDR3aa: CASSPHPGQGSNYGYTF; CDR3nt: TGTGCCAGCAGCCCCCACCCTGGGCAGGGTAGTAACTATGGCTACACCTTC
d_gene: -; j_gene: TRBJ2-7; abundance: -; v_gene: TRBV25-1; CDR3aa: CASSDLPLTDFYEQYF; CDR3nt: TGTGCCAGCAGTGATCTCCCCCTGACAGATTTCTACGAGCAGTACTTC
d_gene: -; j_gene: TRBJ1-3; abundance: -; v_gene: TRBV7-2; CDR3aa: CASSLSANSGNTIYF; CDR3nt: TGTGCCAGCAGCTTAAGTGCGAACTCTGGAAACACCATATATTTT
d_gene: -; j_gene: TRBJ2-4; abundance: -; v_gene: TRBV30; CDR3aa: CAWSRGEKNIQYF; CDR3nt: TGTGCCTGGAGTAGAGGAGAGAAAAACATTCAGTACTTC
d_gene: -; j_gene: TRBJ1-2; abundance: -; v_gene: TRBV19; CDR3aa: CASLTDSAYGYTF; CDR3nt: TGTGCCAGCTTAACGGACAGCGCCTATGGCTACACCTTC
d_gene: TRBD1; j_gene: TRBJ1-4; abundance: -; v_gene: TRBV7-8; CDR3aa: CASSVRDRDEKLFF; CDR3nt: TGTGCCAGCAGCGTCCGGGACAGGGATGAAAAACTGTTTTTT
d_gene: TRBD1; j_gene: TRBJ1-1; abundance: -; v_gene: TRBV7-3; CDR3aa: CASSLQPTGARVNTEAFF; CDR3nt: TGTGCCAGCAGCTTACAGCCGACAGGGGCGCGGGTGAACACTGAAGCTTTCTTT
d_gene: TRBD1; j_gene: TRBJ2-5; abundance: -; v_gene: TRBV5-6; CDR3aa: CASSLGTAQETQYF; CDR3nt: TGTGCCAGCAGCCTTGGGACAGCGCAAGAGACCCAGTACTTC
d_gene: -; j_gene: TRBJ2-2; abundance: -; v_gene: TRBV28; CDR3aa: CASSKNTGELFF; CDR3nt: TGTGCCAGCAGCAAGAACACCGGGGAGCTGTTTTTT
d_gene: TRBD1; j_gene: TRBJ2-7; abundance: -; v_gene: TRBV7-8; CDR3aa: CASSLDTGGEQYF; CDR3nt: TGTGCCAGCAGCTTAGACACAGGGGGCGAGCAGTACTTC
d_gene: -; j_gene: TRBJ2-3; abundance: -; v_gene: TRBV27; CDR3aa: CASSLKRLDTQYF; CDR3nt: TGTGCCAGCAGTTTAAAGAGGTTAGATACGCAGTATTTT
d_gene: TRBD2; j_gene: TRBJ2-3; abundance: -; v_gene: TRBV27; CDR3aa: CASGPWRGGRADTQYF; CDR3nt: TGTGCCAGCGGTCCCTGGCGGGGGGGCCGGGCAGATACGCAGTATTTT
d_gene: TRBD2; j_gene: TRBJ2-5; abundance: once; v_gene: TRBV29-1; CDR3aa: CSVATSGSQETQYF; CDR3nt: TGCAGCGTCGCCACTAGCGGGAGTCAGGAGACCCAGTACTTC
d_gene: -; j_gene: TRBJ1-2; abundance: -; v_gene: TRBV7-3; CDR3aa: CASSQTGRGYTF; CDR3nt: TGTGCCAGCAGCCAGACAGGACGCGGCTACACCTTC
d_gene: -; j_gene: TRBJ1-1; abundance: -; v_gene: TRBV10-1; CDR3aa: CASSGAGEGTEAFF; CDR3nt: TGCGCCAGCAGTGGCGCGGGAGAGGGCACTGAAGCTTTCTTT
d_gene: TRBD1; j_gene: TRBJ2-1; abundance: -; v_gene: TRBV11-2; CDR3aa: CASRENGQGTSYNEQFF; CDR3nt: TGTGCCAGCAGGGAGAACGGACAGGGAACCTCCTACAATGAGCAGTTCTTC
d_gene: -; j_gene: TRBJ1-4; abundance: once; v_gene: TRBV9; CDR3aa: CASSVGGAGSNEKLFF; CDR3nt: TGTGCCAGCAGCGTAGGTGGCGCGGGCTCTAATGAAAAACTGTTTTTT
d_gene: -; j_gene: TRBJ2-4; abundance: -; v_gene: TRBV25-1; CDR3aa: CASSESGHPIQYF; CDR3nt: TGTGCCAGCAGTGAATCGGGACATCCCATTCAGTACTTC
d_gene: -; j_gene: TRBJ2-1; abundance: -; v_gene: TRBV27; CDR3aa: CASSLDIFNEQFF; CDR3nt: TGTGCCAGCAGTTTGGACATTTTCAATGAGCAGTTCTTC
d_gene: -; j_gene: TRBJ1-2; abundance: -; v_gene: TRBV20-1; CDR3aa: CSIERGYGYTF; CDR3nt: TGCAGTATAGAAAGGGGGTATGGCTACACCTTC
d_gene: -; j_gene: TRBJ2-5; abundance: -; v_gene: TRBV28; CDR3aa: CASSLRAAGRETQYF; CDR3nt: TGTGCCAGCAGTTTACGGGCGGCGGGCAGGGAGACCCAGTACTTC
d_gene: -; j_gene: TRBJ1-5; abundance: once; v_gene: TRBV27; CDR3aa: CASSLLSGANQPQHF; CDR3nt: TGTGCCAGCAGTCTCCTTTCAGGGGCTAATCAGCCCCAGCATTTT